This T cell receptor beta chain was profiled in a study of T-cell reconstitution after alpha-beta-depleted transplantation in children. Points from the study as a whole: Among T cells one year after transplant, newly produced cells accounted for most counts and diversity. Surviving recipient T cells and thymic progenitors underlay high day-60 TCRbeta diversity in some patients.

Unique molecular identifiers were incorporated into the prepared TCRbeta library. TCRdb called the PCR reads again in MiXCR, with one record for every CDR3 protein. The data contain 500,000 to 750,000 distinct CDR3 sequences, 25% to 30% of them singletons. In this sample, this clonotype turned up a few times. Antigen unknown. The CDR3 covers 13 residues. CDR1 and CDR2 from the germline V gene are SGDLS and YYNGEE. V gave up 4 bases and J gave up 5 bases, with 9 bases separating them. The receptor's source is a boy in the first two years of life with Wiskott-Aldrich syndrome, due to receive a stem cell transplant. The source material was PBMCs, sampled before TCRalphabeta/CD19-depleted stem cell transplant. The chain employs TRBV9 and TRBJ2-2; no definite D call. DNA of the CDR3: TGTGCCAGCAGCCCAGATGATACCGGGGAGCTGTTTTTT. It specifies CASSPDDTGELFF.